This passage covers 4 T cell receptor beta chains from one sample sequenced in a study of blood T cell repertoires in COVID-19. Sequencing was performed with immunoSEQ multiplex PCR; in TCRdb, only in-frame clones are kept and a portion is missing. This table holds about 240,000 clones, roughly 85% found once. The sequenced sample was PBMCs or T cells enriched from blood (not recorded which). The receptors derive from a woman aged 40 to 55 who had been exposed to COVID-19.

This chain links TRBV18 with TRBJ1-5; D possibly corresponds to TRBD1 (5 bases). CDR1 and CDR2 from the germline V gene are KGHSH and LQKENI. The CDR3 is made up of 15 amino acids. Trimming pared 2 bases from V and 0 bases from J, leaving 8 bases between. CDR3 sequence: CASSPLTASNQPQHF. CDR3 coding DNA: TGTGCCAGCTCACCATTGACAGCTAGCAATCAGCCCCAGCATTTT.

The V and J genes are TRBV28 and TRBJ2-7; D gene uncertain. There are 15 residues in the CDR3. Trimming took off 6 bases at V and 0 bases at J, with 15 bases between the two ends. CDR1 and CDR2 (germline): MDHEN, SYDVKM. CDR3 protein: CASRNPGTSSYEQYF. The CDR3 coding sequence is TGTGCCAGCAGGAACCCAGGCACAAGCTCCTACGAGCAGTACTTC.

This chain links TRBV7-9 with TRBJ1-6; D is perhaps TRBD1 (5 bases). With 4 bases removed from V and 10 bases from J, the gap between germline ends came to 11 bases. The CDR3 is 13 amino acids. Germline V gene data show CDR1 as SEHNR and CDR2 as FQNEAQ (reference sequence). This CDR3 reads CASSSGQKSPLHF. CDR3 coding DNA: TGTGCCAGCAGCTCCGGACAAAAGTCACCCCTCCACTTT. The full variable domain, completed using reference TRBV7-9 and TRBJ1-6, is DTGVSQNPRHKITKRGQNVTFRCDPISEHNRLYWYRQTLGQGPEFLTYFQNEAQLEKSRLLSDRFSAERPKGSFSTLEIQRTEQGDSAMYLCASSSGQKSPLHFGNGTRLTVT.

The chain employs TRBV3-1 (or the pseudogene TRBV3-2) and TRBJ1-6; tentative D call: TRBD1 (6 bases). CDR3 size: 15 residues. V lost 6 bases and J 3 bases, leaving 12 bases between the germline ends. Per germline, CDR1 LGHDT and CDR2 YNNKEL (reference sequence). CDR3 region: CASRTGQIYNSPLHF. The CDR3, as DNA: TGTGCCAGCAGGACGGGACAAATCTATAATTCACCCCTCCACTTT.